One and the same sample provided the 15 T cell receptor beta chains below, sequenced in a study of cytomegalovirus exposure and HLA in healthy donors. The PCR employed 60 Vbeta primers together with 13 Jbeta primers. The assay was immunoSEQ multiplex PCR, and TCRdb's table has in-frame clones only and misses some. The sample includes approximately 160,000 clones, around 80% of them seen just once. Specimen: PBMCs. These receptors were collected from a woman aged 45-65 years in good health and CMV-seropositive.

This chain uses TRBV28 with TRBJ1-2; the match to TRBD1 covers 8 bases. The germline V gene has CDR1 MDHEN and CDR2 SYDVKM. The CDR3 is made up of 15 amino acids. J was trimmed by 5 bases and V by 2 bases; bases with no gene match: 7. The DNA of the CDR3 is TGTGCCAGCAGTTTAGGTTCAGGGGGCCATTATGGCTACACCTTC. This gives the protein CASSLGSGGHYGYTF.

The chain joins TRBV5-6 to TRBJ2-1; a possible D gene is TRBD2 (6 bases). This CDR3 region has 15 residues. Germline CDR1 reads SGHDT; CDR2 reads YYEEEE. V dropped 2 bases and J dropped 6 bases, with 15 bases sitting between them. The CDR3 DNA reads TGTGCCAGCAGCTTTCCGGTGAGCGGGTTCAATGAGCAGTTCTTC. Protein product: CASSFPVSGFNEQFF.

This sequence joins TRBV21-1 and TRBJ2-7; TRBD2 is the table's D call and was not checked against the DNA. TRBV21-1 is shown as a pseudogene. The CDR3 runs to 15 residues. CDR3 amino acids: CASRGRDRKGDEQYF. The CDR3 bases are TGTGCCAGCAGGGGGCGGGACCGGAAAGGCGACGAGCAGTACTTC.

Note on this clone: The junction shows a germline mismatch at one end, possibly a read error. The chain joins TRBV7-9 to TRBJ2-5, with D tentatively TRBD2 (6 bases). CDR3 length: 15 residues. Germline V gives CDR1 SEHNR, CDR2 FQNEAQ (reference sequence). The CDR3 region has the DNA TGTTCCAGCAGCCCCCGAGGGTTGGGGGGAGAGACCCAGTACTTC. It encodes CSSSPRGLGGETQYF.

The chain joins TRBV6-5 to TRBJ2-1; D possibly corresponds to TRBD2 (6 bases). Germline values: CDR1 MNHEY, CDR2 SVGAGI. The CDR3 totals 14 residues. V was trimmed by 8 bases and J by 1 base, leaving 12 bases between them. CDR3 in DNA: TGTGCCAGCTCGACTGCGGGGTCCTACAATGAGCAGTTCTTC. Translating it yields CASSTAGSYNEQFF.

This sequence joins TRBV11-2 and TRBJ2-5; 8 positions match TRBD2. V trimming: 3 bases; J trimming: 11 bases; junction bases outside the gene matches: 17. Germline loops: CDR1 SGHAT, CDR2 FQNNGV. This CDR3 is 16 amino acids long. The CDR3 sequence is CASSFIGPGGPQEQYF. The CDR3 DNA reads TGTGCCAGCAGCTTCATTGGGCCGGGAGGGCCTCAAGAGCAGTACTTC.

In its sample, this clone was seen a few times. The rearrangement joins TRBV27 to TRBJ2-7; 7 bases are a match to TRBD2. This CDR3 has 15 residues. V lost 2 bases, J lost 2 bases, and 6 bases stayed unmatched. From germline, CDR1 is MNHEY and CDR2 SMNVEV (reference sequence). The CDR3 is CASSLGSGGAYEQYF. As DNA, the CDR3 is TGTGCCAGCAGTTTAGGGTCTGGGGGGGCCTACGAGCAGTACTTC.

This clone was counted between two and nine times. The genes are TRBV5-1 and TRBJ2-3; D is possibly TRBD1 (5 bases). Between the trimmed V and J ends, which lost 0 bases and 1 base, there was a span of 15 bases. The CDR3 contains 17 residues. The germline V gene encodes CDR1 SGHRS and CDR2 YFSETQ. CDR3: CASSLEGRLLGTDTQYF. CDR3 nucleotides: TGCGCCAGCAGCTTGGAGGGGCGCCTCCTCGGCACAGATACGCAGTATTTT.

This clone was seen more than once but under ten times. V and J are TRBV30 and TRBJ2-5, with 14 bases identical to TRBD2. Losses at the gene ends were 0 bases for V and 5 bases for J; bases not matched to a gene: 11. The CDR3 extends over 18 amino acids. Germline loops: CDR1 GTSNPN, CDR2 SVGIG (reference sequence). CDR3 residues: CAWSVSGTSGGGRETQYF. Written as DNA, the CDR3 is TGTGCCTGGAGTGTATCCGGGACTAGCGGGGGAGGGCGGGAGACCCAGTACTTC.

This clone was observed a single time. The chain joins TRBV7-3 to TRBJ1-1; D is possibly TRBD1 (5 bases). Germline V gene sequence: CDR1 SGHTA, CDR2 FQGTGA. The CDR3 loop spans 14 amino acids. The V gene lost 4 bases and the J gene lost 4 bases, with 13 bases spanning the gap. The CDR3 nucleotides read TGTGCCAGCAGCTCCCAGGGAGGGACCACTGAAGCTTTCTTT. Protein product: CASSSQGGTTEAFF.

The DNA for the CDR3 is TGCGCCAGCAGCCAGGCGACAGGGGGCACTGAAGCTTTCTTT. Residues: CASSQATGGTEAFF. V gene TRBV4-3 combines with J gene TRBJ1-1, with 9 bases aligning to TRBD1. The V gene's germline CDR1 is LGHNA and CDR2 YSLEER. CDR3 length: 14 residues. The J segment lost 4 bases and the V segment lost 3 bases, leaving 3 bases of the junction unmatched.

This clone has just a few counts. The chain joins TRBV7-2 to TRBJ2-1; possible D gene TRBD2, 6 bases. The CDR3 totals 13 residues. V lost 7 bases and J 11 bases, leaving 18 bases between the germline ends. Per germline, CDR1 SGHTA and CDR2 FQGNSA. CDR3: CASKTAGQSKQFF. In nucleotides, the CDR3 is TGTGCCAGCAAAACCGCGGGGCAGTCGAAGCAGTTCTTC.

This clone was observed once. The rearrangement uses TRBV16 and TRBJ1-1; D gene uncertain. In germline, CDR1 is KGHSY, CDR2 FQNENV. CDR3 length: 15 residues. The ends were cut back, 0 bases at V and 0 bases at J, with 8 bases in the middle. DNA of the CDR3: TGTGCCAGCAGCCAATCGTCTAGACTGAACACTGAAGCTTTCTTT. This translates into CASSQSSRLNTEAFF. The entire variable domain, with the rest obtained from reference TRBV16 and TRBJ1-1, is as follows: GEEVAQTPKHLVRGEGQKAKLYCAPIKGHSYVFWYQQVLKNEFKFLISFQNENVFDETGMPKERFSAKCLPNSPCSLEIQATKLEDSAVYFCASSQSSRLNTEAFFGQGTRLTVV.

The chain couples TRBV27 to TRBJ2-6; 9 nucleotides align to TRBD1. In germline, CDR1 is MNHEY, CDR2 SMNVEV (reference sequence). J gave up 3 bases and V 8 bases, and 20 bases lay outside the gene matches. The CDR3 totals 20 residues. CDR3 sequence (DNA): TGTGCCAGCCGGGCGGGCCCCTGGGGGACAGGGTCGCTTGGGGCCAACGTCCTGACTTTC. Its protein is CASRAGPWGTGSLGANVLTF.

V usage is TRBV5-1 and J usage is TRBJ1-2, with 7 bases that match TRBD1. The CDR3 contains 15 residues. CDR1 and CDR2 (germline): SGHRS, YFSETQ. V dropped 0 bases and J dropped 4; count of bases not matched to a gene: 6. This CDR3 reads CASSLAPRDSYGYTF. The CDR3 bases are TGCGCCAGCAGCTTGGCCCCCCGGGACAGCTATGGCTACACCTTC.